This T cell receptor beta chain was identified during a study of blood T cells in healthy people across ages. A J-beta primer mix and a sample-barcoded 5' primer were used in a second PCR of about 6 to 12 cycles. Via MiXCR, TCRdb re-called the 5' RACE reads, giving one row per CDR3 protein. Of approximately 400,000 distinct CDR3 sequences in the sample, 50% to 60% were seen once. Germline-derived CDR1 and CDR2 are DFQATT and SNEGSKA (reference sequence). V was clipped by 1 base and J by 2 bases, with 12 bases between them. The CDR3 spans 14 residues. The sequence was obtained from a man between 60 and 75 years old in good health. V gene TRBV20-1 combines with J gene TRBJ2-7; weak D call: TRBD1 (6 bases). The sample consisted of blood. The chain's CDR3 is CSARVPTGPYEQYF. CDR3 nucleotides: TGCAGTGCTAGAGTCCCGACAGGCCCCTACGAGCAGTACTTC.